This T cell receptor (beta chain) is drawn from a study of radiotherapy plus CTLA-4 blockade in lung cancer. There are 15 residues in the CDR3. J was trimmed by 2 bases and V by 5 bases; bases with no gene match: 6. Looked up from germline, CDR1 is LGHNT and CDR2 is FRNRAP. The method was immunoSEQ multiplex PCR; TCRdb's version includes in-frame clones alone and lacks a portion of them. The sample shows tens of thousands of clones, 79% of them seen only once. The rearrangement joins TRBV12-5 to TRBJ2-5; 9 bases fit TRBD1. This TCR derives from a human donor with non-small cell lung cancer who had a complete response to radiotherapy plus ipilimumab. Specimen: peripheral blood, collected from a patient treated with radiotherapy plus ipilimumab. As DNA, the CDR3 is TGTGCTAGTGGTGCCGGGACAGGGAAACAAGAGACCCAGTACTTC. Its translation: CASGAGTGKQETQYF.